The clone carrying this T cell receptor (beta chain) was picked up a small number of times. Its antigen remains unknown. CD45RO/CCR7/CD25/CD127/CD95/CD27 sorting isolated CD4+ naive, central memory, regulatory and stem cell-like memory cells. The sample originates from a study of beta chain features in type 1 diabetes. Study-wide results and limits: Among patients, naive, central memory and Treg TCRB repertoires appeared more similar than among healthy donors. All four CD4+ subsets of Type 1 diabetes patients contained TCRB CDR3s that were moderately but significantly shorter.

Trimming stripped 5 bases from V and 1 base from J, with 14 bases between. The CDR3 consists of 15 residues. Germline assignment: CDR1 MGHDK and CDR2 SYGVNS. Sequenced material consisted of expressed TCRB transcripts (all of the isolated RNA was reverse transcribed). Generated by immunoSEQ multiplex PCR, the TCRdb table keeps only in-frame clones and is missing some. The sample consists of 400,000 to 550,000 clones, 11% of them appearing once. This chain connects TRBV25-1 to TRBJ1-1, with D maybe TRBD1 (5 bases). The TCR sequence derives from a woman under 30 in good health. Sequenced material: naive CD4+ T cells from blood. CDR3 nucleotides: TGTGCCAGCAGTAGCCCGGGACGGCAGAACACTGAAGCTTTCTTT. It is translated as CASSSPGRQNTEAFF.